The subject of this entry is one T cell receptor (beta chain). Which antigen it targets is not known. Per-base qualities were not stored, and no clone one base away is much larger. Systemically healthy Caucasian individuals from Russia, approximately 39 in total and aged about 6 to 90 years, were included as donors. Each donor gave approximately 9.3 milliliters of peripheral blood, collected into EDTA-treated Vacutainer tubes. PBMCs were isolated by Ficoll-Paque density-gradient centrifugation, with at least 7 million obtained per sample. Trizol reagent was used to extract total RNA from PBMCs, with at least 5.5 micrograms per sample. The percentages of naive CD45RAhigh/CD27high T cells were determined by flow cytometry on a PBMC aliquot from every donor. The CDR3 starts with the cysteine, ends with the phenylalanine, and has 19 residues. The only DNA kept is the CDR3, 57 bases in frame from the first base. V has 0 bases trimmed and J has 5 bases trimmed; junction bases matching no gene number 14. The germline V gene specifies SGDLS as CDR1 and YYNGEE as CDR2.

The protocol used for the library was 5' RACE. The instrument given in TCRdb is Illumina HiSeq 2500. The second PCR ran for about 6 to 12 cycles and used a J-beta primer mix along with a sample-barcoded 5' primer. Each TCR beta cDNA molecule received a unique molecular identifier from a template-switch 5' adaptor carrying 12 random nucleotides. At least 3 million CDR3-containing paired-end reads were obtained from each sample. First-strand cDNA synthesis was performed from all RNA using the Mint cDNA synthesis kit, with priming by a TRBC-specific oligonucleotide. Following uracil-DNA glycosylase treatment, a first 18-cycle PCR with universal primers M1SS and BC2_uni_R was performed on all cDNA. Regarding the original processing steps: For normalization, 1 million high-quality reads, each with a distinct molecular identifier, were randomly selected from each sample. Reads sharing molecular identifiers were discarded rather than binned into consensus sequences. MiTCR, set to a Q25 quality threshold and the strictest error-elimination algorithm, was used for CDR3 identification, clonotype clustering and error correction. A nonparametric unseen species model using Euler transformation provided a lower-bound estimate of total TCR beta diversity. Using fastp trimming at Q25 and MiXCR clonotype assembly, TCRdb reanalyzed the public sequencing data and kept in-frame beta chains. Rows are unified per CDR3 protein, each entry keeping the most common DNA and genes. These V and J calls originate from TCRdb's pipeline instead of the authors' own analysis. Within this sample are 650,000 to 1,000,000 distinct CDR3 sequences, with under 40% of them counted one time only. 10% to 15% of the sample goes to the ten largest clones.

The data are from a study of blood T cells in healthy people across ages (dated by TCRdb to between 2014 and 2017). At the level of the whole study: In model experiments, template switching captured roughly one uniquely barcoded TCR beta cDNA molecule for every two T cells. The study measured age-related changes in TCR beta repertoire diversity using deep sequencing normalized with unique cDNA molecular identifiers. The donors were divided into four age groups: young (average approximately 16 years), middle-aged (under 40), aged (around 67) and long-lived (around 87). To avoid experimental bias, donors of different ages were spread randomly across the sequencing lanes. Two additional independent replicas of 1 million unique cDNA reads from the same blood draw were analyzed for two donors (one aged 18 to 30 and one aged 80 or older). Study-level results and caveats: There was a strong correlation between observed TCR beta diversity and the percentage of naive T cells measured by flow cytometry. Conclusive comparison of naive and antigen-experienced compartments was prevented by the profiling of bulk unsorted PBMCs. Compared with the aged group, the long-lived group had more naive CD4+ T cells, fewer expanded clones and increased TCR diversity, a pattern suggesting age selection. Estimates of total diversity from one million sequenced T cells were regarded as lower bounds and underestimates. The CMV infection status of donors was not known, potentially confounding age-related changes in expanded clonotypes. As age increased, observed TCR beta diversity per million T cells dropped in a roughly linear way, and a significant reduction was already evident by age 40.

The sequenced material came from blood. This TCR was recovered from a man between 18 and 29 years old in good health. The rearrangement combines TRBV9 with TRBJ2-3, with 11 bases in between that match TRBD2. CDR3 loop: CASSVAPPRLAGSLDTQYF. The nucleotide sequence reads TGTGCCAGCAGCGTAGCCCCCCCCAGACTAGCGGGGAGCCTAGATACGCAGTATTTT.